The source of this T cell receptor beta chain is a study of CD8+ T cells in alopecia areata. The sequencing template was cDNA reverse transcribed from extracted RNA. Method: immunoSEQ multiplex PCR; TCRdb's copy keeps in-frame clones and lacks some. The table lists around 270,000 clones, nearly 60% of them singletons. The CDR3 runs 14 residues. The ends lost 3 bases at V and 10 bases at J; junction bases unmatched: 6. Germline CDR1 is SEHNR and CDR2 is FQNEAQ (reference sequence). The treatment was: oral pan-JAK inhibitor, 5-10 mg twice daily. The input for sequencing was CD4+ T cells sorted from blood, taken at week 24, from a patient treated with tofacitinib. The TCR was taken from a human donor with alopecia areata. This chain joins TRBV7-9 and TRBJ2-3; TRBD2 matches 11 bases. The CDR3 region is CASSFGLAGFAQYF. The CDR3 DNA reads as TGTGCCAGCAGCTTCGGACTAGCGGGCTTTGCGCAGTATTTT.